The rows below give T cell receptor beta chains drawn from one sample of a study of control samples from healthy donors and cancer patients. Sequencing was performed with immunoSEQ multiplex PCR; in TCRdb, only in-frame clones are kept and a portion is missing. The profile covers over 150,000 clones, with approximately 92% appearing a single time and 2% to 2.5% taken by the ten largest. The sample was blood. The source is a woman in her thirties or forties in good health. Both conserved end residues are part of each CDR3. The D gene is left open where the match is weak. Not every row has a clone size; where given, it reads once, few, many or a size class.

v_call	d_call	clone_size	j_call	cdr3_nt	cdr3_aa
TRBV25-1	-	-	TRBJ2-2	TGTGCCAGCAGTGATACAAGTTACGGGGAGCTGTTTTTT	CASSDTSYGELFF
TRBV10-1	-	-	TRBJ2-1	TGCGCCAGCAGTGAGTTGGGGGCCTCCAATGAGCAGTTCTTC	CASSELGASNEQFF
TRBV12-3/TRBV12-4	-	-	TRBJ1-1	TGTGCCAGCTTGGGACTGGGGTCTGAAGCTTTCTTT	CASLGLGSEAFF
TRBV12-3/TRBV12-4	TRBD1	-	TRBJ2-1	TGTGCCAGCAGTTTACAGGGGGCAAGTGAGCAGTTCTTC	CASSLQGASEQFF
TRBV7-2	TRBD2	-	TRBJ2-3	TGTGCCAGCAGCTTAGCGGGGGGGTTAGATACGCAGTATTTT	CASSLAGGLDTQYF
TRBV2	-	-	TRBJ2-4	TGTGCCAGCACGGTGGCAGGCCTCATGGGGGCCAAAAACATTCAGTACTTC	CASTVAGLMGAKNIQYF
TRBV18	TRBD1	-	TRBJ1-1	TGTGCCAGCTCTCTACAGGGGGCGCCTACGAACACTGAAGCTTTCTTT	CASSLQGAPTNTEAFF
TRBV10-3	TRBD1	-	TRBJ1-2	TGTGCCACCGGGACAGAGGGATATGGCTACACCTTC	CATGTEGYGYTF
TRBV6-5	-	-	TRBJ1-2	TGTGCCAGCAGTTACTCAGCGGGGGCGGTGTATGGCTACACCTTC	CASSYSAGAVYGYTF
TRBV19	TRBD1	-	TRBJ1-1	TGTGCCAGTAGTATAGCTCCGGGACAGGTCAACACTGAAGCTTTCTTT	CASSIAPGQVNTEAFF
TRBV11-2	-	few	TRBJ1-3	TGTGCCAGCAACCGGGGGGGTGGCGCCATATATTTT	CASNRGGGAIYF
TRBV7-8	-	few	TRBJ1-3	TGTGCCAGCAGCTTAGCGCAGGGAACTGGAAACACCATATATTTT	CASSLAQGTGNTIYF
TRBV4-1	TRBD2	-	TRBJ2-5	TGCGCCAGCAGCGCTGGACTAGCGGGGGGACTTCAAGAGACCCAGTACTTC	CASSAGLAGGLQETQYF
TRBV6-5	-	-	TRBJ2-2	TGTGCCAGCAGGGGCCCCGGGCAGGACACCGGGGAGCTGTTTTTT	CASRGPGQDTGELFF
TRBV6-5	TRBD1	once	TRBJ2-3	TGTGCCAGCAGTACAGGGGGAACAGATACGCAGTATTTT	CASSTGGTDTQYF
TRBV7-6	-	-	TRBJ2-7	TGTGCCAGCAGCTTAGGGGTCTCCTACGAGCAGTACTTC	CASSLGVSYEQYF
TRBV9	-	-	TRBJ2-2	TGTGCCAGCAGCGTACGAGGAGGGGGCAAGAACACCGGGGAGCTGTTTTTT	CASSVRGGGKNTGELFF
TRBV2	TRBD1	-	TRBJ2-5	TGTGCCAGAACGGGGACAGTACAAGAGACCCAGTACTTC	CARTGTVQETQYF
TRBV6-6	-	-	TRBJ1-4	TGTGCCAGCAGTCTTGCTTTGGGGGGGAATGAAAAACTGTTTTTT	CASSLALGGNEKLFF
TRBV5-1	TRBD2	-	TRBJ2-3	TGCGCCAGCAGCCCCCGGGGGGCAGATACGCAGTATTTT	CASSPRGADTQYF
TRBV6-6	TRBD1	-	TRBJ1-6	TGTGCCAGCAGTTGGGACAGGGACGGGACACCCCTCCACTTT	CASSWDRDGTPLHF
TRBV2	-	-	TRBJ2-5	TGTGCCACCGCAATTGGGACGGGGGATCAGTACTTC	CATAIGTGDQYF
TRBV2	TRBD1	once	TRBJ1-5	TGTGCCAGTTGGGCCGGGACAGGGTCGAGTCAGCCCCAGCATTTT	CASWAGTGSSQPQHF
TRBV2	-	-	TRBJ1-5	TGTGCCAGCAGTGATGGGCGGGGCAATCAGCCCCAGCATTTT	CASSDGRGNQPQHF
TRBV6-2/TRBV6-3	-	-	TRBJ1-6	TGTGCCAGCAGTTACCATGGGGATAATTCACCCCTCCACTTT	CASSYHGDNSPLHF
TRBV3-1/TRBV3-2	TRBD1	-	TRBJ1-1	TGTGCCAGCAGCCGACGACAGGGCGGCACTGAAGCTTTCTTT	CASSRRQGGTEAFF
TRBV5-1	-	once	TRBJ2-3	TGCGCCAGCAGCCTACCTACAGATACGCAGTATTTT	CASSLPTDTQYF